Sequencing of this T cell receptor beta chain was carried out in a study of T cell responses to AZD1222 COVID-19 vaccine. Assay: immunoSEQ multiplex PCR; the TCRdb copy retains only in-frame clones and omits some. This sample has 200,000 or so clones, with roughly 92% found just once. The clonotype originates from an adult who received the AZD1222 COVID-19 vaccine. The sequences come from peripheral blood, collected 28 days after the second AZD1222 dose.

CDR3 in DNA: TGTGCCAGCAGCCCGGGACTAGCGGGGAAGGAGACCCAGTACTTC. It codes for CASSPGLAGKETQYF. The chain employs TRBV6-4 and TRBJ2-5, with 13 bases that match TRBD2. The V gene's germline CDR1 is MRHNA and CDR2 SNTAGT. Germline trimming cut 6 bases from V and 5 bases from J; bases unmatched to any gene: 6. The CDR3 runs 15 residues.